The 17 T cell receptor beta chains given below trace back to one sample, sequenced in a study of blood T cell repertoires in COVID-19. Assay used: immunoSEQ multiplex PCR; TCRdb lists only in-frame clones, some missing. The sample has about 34,000 clones; 90% are singletons. Sample: peripheral blood. These receptors all stem from a man older than 75 with acute or convalescent COVID-19.

The V gene is TRBV7-9, the J gene TRBJ2-1, with TRBD1 identical over 11 bases. Germline V gene lookup returns CDR1 SEHNR and CDR2 FQNEAQ (reference sequence). With 6 bases clipped from V and 6 bases from J, the junction kept 7 bases outside the gene matches. The CDR3 spans 15 residues. The CDR3: CASRLGTGGFNEQFF. The DNA of the CDR3 is TGTGCCAGCAGGCTCGGGACAGGGGGTTTCAATGAGCAGTTCTTC. Combining the CDR3 with reference TRBV7-9 and TRBJ2-1 gives the whole variable domain DTGVSQNPRHKITKRGQNVTFRCDPISEHNRLYWYRQTLGQGPEFLTYFQNEAQLEKSRLLSDRFSAERPKGSFSTLEIQRTEQGDSAMYLCASRLGTGGFNEQFFGPGTRLTVL.

V gene TRBV7-6 combines with J gene TRBJ1-4, with 9 nucleotides matching TRBD1. In germline, CDR1 is SGHVS, CDR2 FNYEAQ. This CDR3 comprises 18 residues. The trim removed 8 bases at V and 0 bases at J, leaving 13 bases unmatched. This CDR3 reads CASSFSPGQGTTNEKLFF. The CDR3 DNA follows: TGTGCCAGCTCCTTTTCCCCGGGACAGGGCACAACTAATGAAAAACTGTTTTTT.

CDR3 DNA sequence: TGTGCCAGCAGTTTAACCGCCGGGACAGGGGTCGAGCAGTACTTC. Translation: CASSLTAGTGVEQYF. V and J are TRBV27 and TRBJ2-7; the match to TRBD1 covers 10 bases. Germline CDR1 reads MNHEY; CDR2 reads SMNVEV (reference sequence). The CDR3 loop spans 15 amino acids. Trimming cost V 2 bases and J 6 bases; bases outside gene matches: 7.

The chain links TRBV10-1 to TRBJ2-1; possibly TRBD1 for D (6 bases). The CDR3 is 14 residues long. V shed 4 bases and J shed 5 bases, with 12 bases lying between them. Germline V CDR1 and CDR2: WNHNN, SYGVQD (reference sequence). CDR3 protein: CASSVSQGNNEQFF. As DNA, the CDR3 is TGCGCCAGCAGTGTCTCGCAGGGGAACAATGAGCAGTTCTTC.

The CDR3 nucleotides are TGCGCCAGCAGCTCCCTTGGACAGGGGGCTAATGAAAAACTGTTTTTT. Protein: CASSSLGQGANEKLFF. V is TRBV5-1 and J is TRBJ1-4; 10 nucleotides align to TRBD1. With 3 bases clipped from V and 3 bases from J, the junction kept 5 bases outside the gene matches. The CDR3 contains 16 residues. Germline V lookup: CDR1 SGHRS, CDR2 YFSETQ.

V and J are TRBV12-3 or TRBV12-4 and TRBJ1-1, with 7 bases that match TRBD1. The CDR3 covers 13 residues. The V gene end was trimmed by 3 bases and the J gene end by 8 bases; junction bases not matched to a gene: 6. The CDR3 loop reads CASSLNDRAEAFF. The CDR3 DNA reads as TGTGCCAGCAGTTTGAACGACAGGGCGGAAGCTTTCTTT.

The V gene is TRBV30, the J gene TRBJ1-2, with a possible D match to TRBD1 (6 bases). From germline, CDR1 is GTSNPN and CDR2 SVGIG (reference sequence). The CDR3 is 13 amino acids. The V and J ends lost 5 bases and 3 bases respectively, with 13 bases between them. The CDR3 sequence is CAWRPGQDYGYTF. The DNA for the CDR3 is TGTGCCTGGCGTCCGGGACAAGACTATGGCTACACCTTC.

V usage is TRBV27 and J usage is TRBJ1-6, with D unclear. Trimming cost V 4 bases and J 5 bases, with 3 bases left between them. The CDR3 consists of 12 residues. The V gene's germline CDR1 is MNHEY and CDR2 SMNVEV (reference sequence). In DNA form, the CDR3 reads TGTGCCAGCAGTTATAATAATTCACCCCTCCACTTT. This codes for CASSYNNSPLHF.

The chain joins TRBV5-1 to TRBJ2-7; D might be TRBD2 (6 bases). V was pared by 1 base and J by 4 bases, with 12 bases between. The CDR3 covers 14 residues. In germline, CDR1 is SGHRS, CDR2 YFSETQ. Here the CDR3 DNA reads TGCGCCAGCAGCTTGAGCCCAGGAGGGTACGAGCAGTACTTC. It specifies CASSLSPGGYEQYF.

This chain connects TRBV6-5 to TRBJ1-2; weak D call: TRBD1 (6 bases). The CDR3 is made up of 15 amino acids. The germline gives CDR1 MNHEY, CDR2 SVGAGI. V shed 2 bases and J shed 4 bases, with 14 bases lying between them. The CDR3 region is CASSYARQASYGYTF. CDR3 sequence (DNA): TGTGCCAGCAGTTACGCTCGACAGGCGAGCTATGGCTACACCTTC.

The chain is built from TRBV6-5 and TRBJ1-4; TRBD1 matches 8 bases. The trim removed 6 bases at V and 8 bases at J, leaving 11 bases unmatched. Per the germline V gene, CDR1 is MNHEY and CDR2 is SVGAGI. The CDR3 has 15 residues. Here the CDR3 reads CASRDGGRGHEKLFF. DNA of the CDR3: TGTGCCAGCAGGGACGGAGGCAGGGGGCACGAAAAACTGTTTTTT.

The rearrangement joins TRBV11-2 to TRBJ2-2; TRBD1 matches 9 bases. Per the germline V gene, CDR1 is SGHAT and CDR2 is FQNNGV. CDR3 length: 15 residues. Germline trimming cut 2 bases from V and 4 bases from J; bases unmatched to any gene: 2. The chain's CDR3 is CASSLRTGATGELFF. CDR3 in DNA: TGTGCCAGCAGCTTAAGGACAGGGGCCACCGGGGAGCTGTTTTTT.

The chain links TRBV5-8 to TRBJ2-3, with D possibly matching TRBD1 (6 bases). Germline CDR1 and CDR2: SGHTS and YDEGEE. There are 15 residues in the CDR3. V was shortened by 0 bases and J by 7 bases, with 15 bases between the two germline ends. The CDR3 DNA sequence: TGTGCCAGCAGCTTGGGTTATACAGGGTTAAATACGCAGTATTTT. Its translation: CASSLGYTGLNTQYF. Filled out from reference TRBV5-8 and TRBJ2-3, the complete variable domain reads EAGVTQSPTHLIKTRGQQATLRCSPISGHTSVYWYQQALGLGLQFLLWYDEGEERNRGNFPPRFSGRQFPNYSSELNVNALELEDSALYLCASSLGYTGLNTQYFGPGTRLTVL.

The genes are TRBV16 and TRBJ1-4; D is undetermined. Germline CDR1 reads KGHSY; CDR2 reads FQNENV. This CDR3 has 13 residues. V was shortened by 0 bases and J by 14 bases, with 13 bases between the two germline ends. CDR3 sequence (DNA): TGTGCCAGCAGCCAATCGAATGGCGGGGTGCTGTTTTTT. Its translation is CASSQSNGGVLFF.

V and J are TRBV21-1 and TRBJ2-7; TRBD1, the table's D call, was not compared with the DNA. TRBV21-1 counts as a pseudogene. The CDR3 is 17 residues long. This CDR3 reads CASSKVPGHMISYEQYF. The CDR3 DNA sequence: TGTGCCAGCAGCAAAGTTCCGGGACATATGATCTCCTACGAGCAGTACTTC.

The chain employs TRBV7-2 and TRBJ2-3; TRBD2 aligns across 8 bases. V shed 5 bases and J 4 bases; nucleotides not matched to a gene: 8. CDR1 is SGHTA and CDR2 is FQGNSA in the germline V gene. CDR3 length: 15 amino acids. The DNA of the CDR3 is TGTGCCAGCAGCCTAACCGGGGGGGGCTCAGATACGCAGTATTTT. This gives the protein CASSLTGGGSDTQYF.

The V call is TRBV19, the J call TRBJ1-6; D not resolved. Germline assignment: CDR1 LNHDA and CDR2 SQIVND (reference sequence). With 6 bases removed from V and 0 bases from J, the gap between germline ends came to 9 bases. This CDR3 is 15 amino acids long. Written as DNA, the CDR3 is TGTGCCAGTAGAGCGGTAGCCTCCTATAATTCACCCCTCCACTTT. This sequence encodes CASRAVASYNSPLHF.